This T cell receptor (beta chain) was identified in a study of response to subunit inactivated influenza vaccine. Each CDR3 protein gets one entry after TCRdb re-called the RT-PCR reads with MiXCR. The data contain around 710,000 distinct CDR3 sequences, about 15% of them seen just once; the ten biggest clones take up less than 9%. This clonotype came up many times. Its antigen is still unknown. The study, taken as a whole, reports: Few additional T cells are recruited per seasonal influenza vaccination, authors suggested.

V was pared by 4 bases and J by 3 bases, with 12 bases between. CDR1 and CDR2 from the germline V gene are SEHNR and FQNEAQ (reference sequence). The CDR3 covers 15 residues. The specimen was PBMCs from blood, collected roughly 15 days before vaccination. This receptor was taken from a man in his fifties or sixties who received an inactivated influenza vaccine. V is TRBV7-9 and J is TRBJ2-2, with D maybe TRBD1 (5 bases). Here the CDR3 reads CASSSVRRDTGELFF. The CDR3 nucleotides read TGTGCCAGCAGCTCCGTCCGCAGGGACACCGGGGAGCTGTTTTTT.